This T cell receptor (beta chain) was sequenced in a study of blood T cell repertoires in COVID-19. Study at large: In each case, the material was cDNA or gDNA derived from T cells, B-cell-depleted T cells, or PBMCs.

V dropped 5 bases and J dropped 5 bases, with 8 bases sitting between them. The CDR3 spans 12 residues. Germline V gene lookup returns CDR1 SEHNR and CDR2 FQNEAQ (reference sequence). Original data processing: Researchers report that nucleated cell counts were estimated from reference gene primer amplification. TCRdb's table, derived via immunoSEQ multiplex PCR, lists solely in-frame clones and lacks some. V and J calls and clone size are given by that table; D and trimming were obtained from the DNA. The table includes approximately 67,000 clones, 85% to 95% detected once. Sequencing input: peripheral blood. The TCR was taken from a woman in her fifties or sixties with active COVID-19. This sequence joins TRBV7-9 and TRBJ2-3; D is ambiguous. The CDR3 loop is CASSRSEDTQYF. CDR3 coding DNA: TGTGCCAGCAGCCGGTCCGAAGATACGCAGTATTTT.